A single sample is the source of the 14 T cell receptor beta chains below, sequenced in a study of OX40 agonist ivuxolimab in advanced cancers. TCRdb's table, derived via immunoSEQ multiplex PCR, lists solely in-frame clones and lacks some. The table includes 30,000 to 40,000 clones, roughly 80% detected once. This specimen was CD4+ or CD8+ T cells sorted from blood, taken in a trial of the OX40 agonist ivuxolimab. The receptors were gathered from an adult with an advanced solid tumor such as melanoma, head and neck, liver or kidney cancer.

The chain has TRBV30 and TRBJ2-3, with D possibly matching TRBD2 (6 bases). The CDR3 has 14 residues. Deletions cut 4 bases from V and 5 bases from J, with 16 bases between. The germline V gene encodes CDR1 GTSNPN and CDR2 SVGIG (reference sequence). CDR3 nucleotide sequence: TGTGCCTGGAATGGGGGGTTGGGGGGAGATACGCAGTATTTT. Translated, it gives CAWNGGLGGDTQYF.

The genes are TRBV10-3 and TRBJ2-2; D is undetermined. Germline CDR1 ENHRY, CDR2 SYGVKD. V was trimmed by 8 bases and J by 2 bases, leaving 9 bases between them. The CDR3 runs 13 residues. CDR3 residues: CAILGLNTGELFF. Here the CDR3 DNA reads TGTGCCATCCTCGGCCTCAACACCGGGGAGCTGTTTTTT.

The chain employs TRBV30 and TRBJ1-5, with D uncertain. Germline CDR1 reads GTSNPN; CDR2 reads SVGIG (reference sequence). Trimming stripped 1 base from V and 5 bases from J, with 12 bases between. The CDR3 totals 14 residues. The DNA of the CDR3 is TGTGCCTGGAGTGCCCCGTGGGTTGATCAGCCCCAGCATTTT. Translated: CAWSAPWVDQPQHF.

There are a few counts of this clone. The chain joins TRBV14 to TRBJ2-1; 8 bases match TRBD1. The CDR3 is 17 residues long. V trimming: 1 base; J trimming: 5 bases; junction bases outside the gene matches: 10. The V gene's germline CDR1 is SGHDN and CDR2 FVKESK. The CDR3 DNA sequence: TGTGCCAGCAGCCAAGCCGACAGGGGCCTCCTGCACAATGAGCAGTTCTTC. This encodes CASSQADRGLLHNEQFF. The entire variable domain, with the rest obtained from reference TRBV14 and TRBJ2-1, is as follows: EAGVTQFPSHSVIEKGQTVTLRCDPISGHDNLYWYRRVMGKEIKFLLHFVKESKQDESGMPNNRFLAERTGGTYSTLKVQPAELEDSGVYFCASSQADRGLLHNEQFFGPGTRLTVL.

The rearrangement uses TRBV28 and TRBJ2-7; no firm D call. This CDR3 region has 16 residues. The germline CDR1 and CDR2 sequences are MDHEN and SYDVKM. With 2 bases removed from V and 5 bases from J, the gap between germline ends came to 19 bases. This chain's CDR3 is CASSLTQSPPRDEQYF. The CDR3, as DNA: TGTGCCAGCAGTTTAACCCAAAGTCCCCCTCGCGACGAGCAGTACTTC.

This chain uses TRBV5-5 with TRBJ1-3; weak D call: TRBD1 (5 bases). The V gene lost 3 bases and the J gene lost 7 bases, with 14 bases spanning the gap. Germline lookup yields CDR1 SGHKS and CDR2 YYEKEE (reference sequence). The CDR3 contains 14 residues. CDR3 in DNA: TGTGCCAGCAGCTGGGACGGTGCTCCGAACACCATATATTTT. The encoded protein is CASSWDGAPNTIYF.

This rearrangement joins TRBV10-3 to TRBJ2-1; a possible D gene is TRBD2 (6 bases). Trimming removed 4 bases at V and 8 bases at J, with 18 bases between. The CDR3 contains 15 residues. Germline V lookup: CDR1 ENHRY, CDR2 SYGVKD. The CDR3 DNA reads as TGTGCCATCAGTGGTGGACGTAGGTGGGGGGATGAGCAGTTCTTC. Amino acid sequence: CAISGGRRWGDEQFF.

The CDR3 DNA is TGTGCCAGCAGCTTATGGGCTAGCGGGAGTAAGGAGACCCAGTACTTC. It specifies CASSLWASGSKETQYF. The chain is built from TRBV7-3 and TRBJ2-5, with TRBD2 matching over 10 bases. The CDR3 runs to 16 residues. J gave up 5 bases and V 2 bases, and 8 bases lay outside the gene matches. CDR1 and CDR2 from the germline V gene are SGHTA and FQGTGA.

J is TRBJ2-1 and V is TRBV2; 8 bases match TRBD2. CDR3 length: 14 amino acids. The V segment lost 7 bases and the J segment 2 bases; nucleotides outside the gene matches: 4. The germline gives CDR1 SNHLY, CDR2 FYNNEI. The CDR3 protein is CASKLLAAYNEQFF. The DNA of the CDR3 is TGTGCCAGCAAGTTACTAGCGGCCTACAATGAGCAGTTCTTC.

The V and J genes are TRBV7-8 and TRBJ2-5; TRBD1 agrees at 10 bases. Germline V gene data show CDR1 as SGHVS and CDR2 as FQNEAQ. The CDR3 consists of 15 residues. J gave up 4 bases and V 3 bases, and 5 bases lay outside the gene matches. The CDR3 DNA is TGTGCCAGCAGCTTGCGACAGGGGGCCAGAGAGACCCAGTACTTC. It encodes CASSLRQGARETQYF.

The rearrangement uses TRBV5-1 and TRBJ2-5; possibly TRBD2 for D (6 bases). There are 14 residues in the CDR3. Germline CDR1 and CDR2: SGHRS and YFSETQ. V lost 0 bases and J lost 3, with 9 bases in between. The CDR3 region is CASSLAGVEETQYF. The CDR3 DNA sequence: TGCGCCAGCAGCTTGGCGGGAGTCGAAGAGACCCAGTACTTC. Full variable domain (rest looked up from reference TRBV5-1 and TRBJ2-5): KAGVTQTPRYLIKTRGQQVTLSCSPISGHRSVSWYQQTPGQGLQFLFEYFSETQRNKGNFPGRFSGRQFSNSRSEMNVSTLELGDSALYLCASSLAGVEETQYFGPGTRLLVL.

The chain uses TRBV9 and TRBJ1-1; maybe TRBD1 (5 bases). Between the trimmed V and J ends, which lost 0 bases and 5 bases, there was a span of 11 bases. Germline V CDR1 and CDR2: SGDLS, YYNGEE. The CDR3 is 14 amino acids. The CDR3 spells CASSVEVGATEAFF. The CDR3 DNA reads TGTGCCAGCAGCGTAGAGGTAGGGGCAACTGAAGCTTTCTTT.

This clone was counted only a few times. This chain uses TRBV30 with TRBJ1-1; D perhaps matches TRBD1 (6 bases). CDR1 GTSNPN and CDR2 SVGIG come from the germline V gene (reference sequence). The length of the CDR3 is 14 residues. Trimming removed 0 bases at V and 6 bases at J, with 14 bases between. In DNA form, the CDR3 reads TGTGCCTGGAGTGTACGGTACAGGGAGGCTGAAGCTTTCTTT. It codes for CAWSVRYREAEAFF. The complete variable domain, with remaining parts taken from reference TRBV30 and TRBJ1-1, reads SQTIHQWPATLVQPVGSPLSLECTVEGTSNPNLYWYRQAAGRGLQLLFYSVGIGQISSEVPQNLSASRPQDRQFILSSKKLLLSDSGFYLCAWSVRYREAEAFFGQGTRLTVV.

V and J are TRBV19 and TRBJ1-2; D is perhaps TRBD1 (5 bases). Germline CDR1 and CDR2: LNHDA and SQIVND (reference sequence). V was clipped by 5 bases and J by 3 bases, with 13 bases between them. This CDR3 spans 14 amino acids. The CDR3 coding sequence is TGTGCCAGTAGTTCCGCCGGGGGGGACTATGGCTACACCTTC. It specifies CASSSAGGDYGYTF. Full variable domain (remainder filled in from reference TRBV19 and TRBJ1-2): DGGITQSPKYLFRKEGQNVTLSCEQNLNHDAMYWYRQDPGQGLRLIYYSQIVNDFQKGDIAEGYSVSREKKESFPLTVTSAQKNPTAFYLCASSSAGGDYGYTFGSGTRLTVV.